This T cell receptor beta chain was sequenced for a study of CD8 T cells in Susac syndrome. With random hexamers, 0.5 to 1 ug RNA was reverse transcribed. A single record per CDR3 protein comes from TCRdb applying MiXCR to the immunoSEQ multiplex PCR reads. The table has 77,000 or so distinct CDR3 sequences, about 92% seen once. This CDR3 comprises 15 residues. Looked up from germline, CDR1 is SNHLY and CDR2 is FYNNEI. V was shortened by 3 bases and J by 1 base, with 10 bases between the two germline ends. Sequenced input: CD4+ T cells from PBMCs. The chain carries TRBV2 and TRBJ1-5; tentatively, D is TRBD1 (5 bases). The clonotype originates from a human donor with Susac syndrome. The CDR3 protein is CASSDRDLSNQPQHF. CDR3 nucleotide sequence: TGTGCCAGCAGTGACAGGGATTTAAGCAATCAGCCCCAGCATTTT.